This TCR beta chain was documented in a study of post-analysis software for immune sequencing data (dated by TCRdb to the mid-2010s). Study-level background: Relapsing-remitting, secondary progressive and progressive-relapsing multiple sclerosis were recorded as disease courses, and subtype annotation was lacking for some patients. The patient repertoires were compared against approximately eleven previously published healthy control repertoires obtained from donors aged roughly 6 to 25 years. A subset of samples was prepared in parallel using single-end sample barcoding, then pooled and co-amplified after Illumina adapter ligation.

This clonotype was observed at least ten times. The antigen it recognizes is unknown. Base-call qualities are not available, and no considerably larger clone is one nucleotide away. Points the paper makes about the study in general: The multiple sclerosis patient group was slightly younger than the control group. Direct clustering with F measure showed strong co-clustering of samples prepared in the same batch, prompting a batch-effect correction. Patients showed significantly higher frequencies than controls for a handful of TRBV segments, among them TRBV5-6, TRBV5-1 and TRBV20-1. Compared with controls, multiple sclerosis patients had significantly lower normalized Chao1 diversity, a finding suggesting substantial peripheral T-cell clonal expansion.

Libraries were constructed by PCR. Sequenced using an Illumina HiSeq 2500. To reduce PCR and sequencing biases, unique molecular identifiers were incorporated into the TCR beta cDNA libraries. Every 1 to 10 million input T cells yielded about 500,000 cDNA molecules, meaning each molecule approximated one T cell. The patient libraries were prepared and sequenced using the same protocol as the earlier healthy control dataset. Samples belonging to the same batch were prepared together, multiplexed and sequenced on a shared HiSeq lane. On the study's bioinformatics: Raw barcoded reads were processed with MIGEC, and single-read molecular identifier groups were discarded before consensus assembly and CDR3 extraction. Clonotype tables were post-analysed with VDJtools, and diversity was normalized by down-sampling all datasets to the smallest sample size. To correct batch-related cross-sample contamination, repertoire overlap clustering matched CDR3 amino acid sequences but not nucleotide sequences. The public reads were reanalyzed by TCRdb: fastp trimming at Q25, MiXCR alignment, in-frame beta chains only. Rows are combined by CDR3 protein, so each entry shows the most common genes and DNA. TCRdb, rather than the study authors, made the V and J calls. For this sample the table gives 450,000 to 700,000 distinct CDR3 sequences, of which 44% were detected only once. The biggest ten clones account for about 1.8% of the sample.

According to the germline V gene, CDR1 reads SQVTM and CDR2 reads ANQGSEA. V was cut back by 4 bases and J by 1 base, leaving a gap of 7 bases between them. Its CDR3 holds 12 amino acids, cysteine through phenylalanine. The read is trimmed to its CDR3 DNA, 36 bases read in frame from base 1. TCR beta repertoires were profiled from peripheral blood of about a dozen young patients with multiple sclerosis to demonstrate the VDJtools post-analysis software. The multiple sclerosis patients were children and adolescents ranging in age from roughly 6 to 15 years. The sequence was obtained from a girl between 5 and 17 years old with multiple sclerosis. The specimen was blood. The V gene is TRBV29-1 and the J gene is TRBJ2-5, with the D gene call left open. The DNA sequence is given as TGCAGCGTTGGGGCAGCCCAAGAGACCCAGTACTTC. It specifies CSVGAAQETQYF.